The 30 T cell receptor beta chains below all came from one sample that was sequenced in a study of T cell repertoires in cytomegalovirus infection. These receptors have no known antigen. TCRdb itself ran the reads through MiXCR, one entry per CDR3 protein. The sample has around 430,000 distinct CDR3 sequences, about 42% seen once; the top ten hold around 45%. Sample: cultured PBMCs, taken from culture after CMV antigen stimulation. These receptors originate from a human donor in good health (CMV status not recorded). Some clones in this sample may be carry-over from other donors' samples.

The V gene is TRBV6-2 or TRBV6-3, the J gene TRBJ2-5, with TRBD1 matching 12 bases. The germline gives CDR1 MNHEY, CDR2 SVGEGT. V dropped 7 bases and J dropped 5; count of bases not matched to a gene: 11. The CDR3 runs to 16 residues. The CDR3 here is CASTKAGTGGSETQYF. The CDR3 region has the DNA TGTGCCAGCACTAAAGCTGGGACAGGGGGCTCGGAGACCCAGTACTTC.

V gene TRBV7-9 combines with J gene TRBJ2-3; D not resolved. CDR3 size: 12 residues. Germline V gene sequence: CDR1 SEHNR, CDR2 FQNEAQ (reference sequence). Deletions cut 6 bases from V and 8 bases from J, with 12 bases between. This chain's CDR3 is CASRPPALTQYF. The CDR3 region has the DNA TGTGCCAGCAGACCTCCTGCGCTTACGCAGTATTTT.

This clonotype turned up a few times. The chain couples TRBV7-9 to TRBJ2-1; perhaps TRBD2 as D (5 bases). The CDR3 spans 15 residues. Per the germline V gene, CDR1 is SEHNR and CDR2 is FQNEAQ (reference sequence). Trimming shortened V by 4 bases and J by 5 bases, and 15 bases separated the two germline ends. The CDR3, as DNA: TGTGCCAGCAGCTCGGAACTAGACCTTCACAATGAGCAGTTCTTC. Amino acid sequence: CASSSELDLHNEQFF.

This clonotype was seen a few times. V gene TRBV6-5 combines with J gene TRBJ1-1; no firm D call. V was cut by 2 bases and J by 0 bases, with 16 bases left in between. CDR1 MNHEY and CDR2 SVGAGI come from the germline V gene. The CDR3 is 17 amino acids. CDR3 coding DNA: TGTGCCAGCAGTTACGGCGTCCTTCGTTATATGAACACTGAAGCTTTCTTT. Its translation: CASSYGVLRYMNTEAFF.

This chain uses TRBV7-9 with TRBJ2-7; 10 nucleotides align to TRBD2. There are 15 residues in the CDR3. Germline V gene lookup returns CDR1 SEHNR and CDR2 FQNEAQ (reference sequence). V shed 4 bases, J shed 2 bases, and the junction held 5 bases outside the gene matches. For the CDR3, the DNA is TGTGCCAGCAGCTCCTGGAGCGGGAGGGCCTACGAGCAGTACTTC. Translating it yields CASSSWSGRAYEQYF.

This clonotype has more than one count but fewer than ten. The V call is TRBV10-3, the J call TRBJ1-4; D unclear. Germline V gives CDR1 ENHRY, CDR2 SYGVKD. V was clipped by 2 bases and J by 7 bases, with 20 bases between them. This CDR3 is built from 17 residues. The CDR3 is CAISENGPGREGEKLFF. The CDR3 DNA reads as TGTGCCATCAGTGAGAATGGTCCCGGCCGGGAGGGTGAAAAACTGTTTTTT.

The chain links TRBV11-1 to TRBJ2-1; 9 positions match TRBD2. In germline, CDR1 is SGHAT, CDR2 FQDESV (reference sequence). J was trimmed by 8 bases and V by 4 bases; bases with no gene match: 6. This CDR3 has 14 residues. The CDR3 bases are TGTGCCAGCAGCTATAGCGGGGGTAGGGATGAGCAGTTCTTC. This sequence encodes CASSYSGGRDEQFF.

The chain combines TRBV7-4 with TRBJ2-2; 12 nucleotides align to TRBD1. CDR3 size: 18 residues. The V gene's germline CDR1 is SGHVT and CDR2 SQSDAQ. The ends lost 4 bases at V and 4 bases at J; junction bases unmatched: 10. This CDR3 reads CASSSSRDRGRGTGELFF. In nucleotides, the CDR3 is TGTGCCAGCAGCTCCTCGCGGGACAGGGGGCGCGGCACCGGGGAGCTGTTTTTT.

The chain carries TRBV20-1 and TRBJ2-1; no firm D call. The CDR3 loop spans 13 amino acids. The germline gives CDR1 DFQATT, CDR2 SNEGSKA (reference sequence). V lost 3 bases, J lost 12 bases, and 18 bases lay in between. As DNA, the CDR3 is TGCAGTGCTAGTCCCGGCTCCGGCGTTGGGCAGTTCTTC. Its translation is CSASPGSGVGQFF.

The chain combines TRBV27 with TRBJ1-6, with TRBD1 identical over 9 bases. The CDR3 consists of 16 residues. The junction had 5 bases not matched to a gene; V was cut back by 4 bases and J by 4 bases. Germline CDR1 is MNHEY and CDR2 is SMNVEV (reference sequence). The CDR3 bases are TGTGCCAGCAGTTCCGGGACAGGGCCTTATAATTCACCCCTCCACTTT. Amino acids: CASSSGTGPYNSPLHF.

The rearrangement joins TRBV4-1 to TRBJ2-2; D might be TRBD2 (7 bases). V was shortened by 1 base and J by 2 bases, with 17 bases between the two germline ends. The CDR3 extends over 18 amino acids. CDR1 MGHRA and CDR2 YSYEKL come from the germline V gene. The chain's CDR3 is CASSQVGRGGLNTGELFF. The CDR3 coding sequence is TGCGCCAGCAGCCAAGTTGGGCGCGGGGGCCTCAACACCGGGGAGCTGTTTTTT.

The chain has TRBV6-2 or TRBV6-3 and TRBJ2-7; D not resolved. V was cut by 3 bases and J by 4 bases, with 4 bases left in between. The length of the CDR3 is 11 residues. The V gene's germline CDR1 is MNHEY and CDR2 SVGEGT. CDR3 sequence (DNA): TGTGCCAGCAGTTATGAATACGAGCAGTACTTC. This gives the protein CASSYEYEQYF.

The chain uses TRBV2 and TRBJ2-3; D may be TRBD2 (5 bases). V was trimmed by 4 bases and J by 4 bases, leaving 9 bases between them. The CDR3 sequence is 13 residues long. Germline assignment: CDR1 SNHLY and CDR2 FYNNEI. The CDR3: CASSGRPPDTQYF. In nucleotides, the CDR3 is TGTGCCAGCAGTGGGAGGCCCCCAGATACGCAGTATTTT.

V gene TRBV12-3 or TRBV12-4 combines with J gene TRBJ2-7; D is uncertain. With 6 bases removed from V and 10 bases from J, the gap between germline ends came to 10 bases. The CDR3 runs to 10 residues. This chain's CDR3 is CASSGTVQYF. The CDR3 coding sequence is TGTGCCAGCAGCGGAACGGTACAGTACTTC.

This clonotype was detected only a few times. This sequence joins TRBV27 and TRBJ2-7, with D possibly being TRBD1 or TRBD2 (5 bases each). The CDR3 is 14 residues long. Germline loops: CDR1 MNHEY, CDR2 SMNVEV (reference sequence). Trimming removed 1 base from V and 2 bases from J, with 9 bases in between. This CDR3 reads CASSLLGVPYEQYF. DNA for the CDR3: TGTGCCAGCAGTTTATTGGGGGTCCCCTACGAGCAGTACTTC.

This chain connects TRBV12-3 or TRBV12-4 to TRBJ2-2, with D perhaps TRBD1 (6 bases). V lost 5 bases and J lost 4, with 14 bases in between. The CDR3 covers 15 residues. CDR3 protein: CASSPLGAGTGELFF. The CDR3 bases are TGTGCCAGCAGTCCTTTGGGGGCGGGCACCGGGGAGCTGTTTTTT.

This chain connects TRBV10-3 to TRBJ1-1, with D perhaps matching TRBD1 (6 bases). V lost 6 bases to trimming and J lost 0 bases, with 26 bases between them. This CDR3 is built from 19 residues. Germline V gene lookup returns CDR1 ENHRY and CDR2 SYGVKD. The CDR3 nucleotides are TGTGCCATCAGAAGTGCCTTACAACAGGGAAGGATAATGAACACTGAAGCTTTCTTT. This codes for CAIRSALQQGRIMNTEAFF.

The V call is TRBV18, the J call TRBJ1-5, with 7 bases lining up with TRBD1. Germline values: CDR1 KGHSH, CDR2 LQKENI. The CDR3 consists of 15 residues. V gave up 3 bases and J gave up 2 bases; unmatched junction bases: 4. The CDR3 DNA reads as TGTGCCAGCTCACCTACAGGGGTTGGCAATCAGCCCCAGCATTTT. This codes for CASSPTGVGNQPQHF.

This clonotype was seen ten or more times. The J gene is TRBJ2-1, the V gene TRBV7-6; 13 bases are shared with TRBD2. The length of the CDR3 is 22 residues. With 5 bases clipped from V and 2 bases from J, the junction kept 21 bases outside the gene matches. Germline CDR1 SGHVS, CDR2 FNYEAQ. CDR3 DNA: TGTGCCAGCAGCCCTCGGCCCCTCACCGGGACTAGCGGGGTTGTGACCTACAATGAGCAGTTCTTC. Translation: CASSPRPLTGTSGVVTYNEQFF.

CDR3 loop: CASSARDRGDGYTF. The CDR3 nucleotides are TGTGCCAGCAGCGCCCGGGACAGGGGCGATGGCTACACCTTC. V gene TRBV5-4 combines with J gene TRBJ1-2, with 10 bases matching TRBD1. Per the germline V gene, CDR1 is SGHNT and CDR2 is YYREEE (reference sequence). With V trimmed by 4 bases and J by 6 bases, 6 bases remained unmatched. The CDR3 contains 14 residues.

The chain is built from TRBV2 and TRBJ1-5; 8 nucleotides align to TRBD1. This CDR3 region has 13 residues. Germline values: CDR1 SNHLY, CDR2 FYNNEI. After removal of 8 bases from V and 5 bases from J, the junction contained 5 bases not matched to a gene. CDR3 sequence (DNA): TGTGCCAGCGGGACAGGTCGCGATCAGCCCCAGCATTTT. Translation gives CASGTGRDQPQHF.

The chain is built from TRBV20-1 and TRBJ1-3, with D unresolved. This CDR3 spans 15 amino acids. V lost 3 bases, J lost 0 bases, and 12 bases lay in between. Germline V gene lookup returns CDR1 DFQATT and CDR2 SNEGSKA (reference sequence). The CDR3 here is CSASGEALSGNTIYF. CDR3 nucleotide sequence: TGCAGTGCTAGTGGAGAGGCGCTCTCTGGAAACACCATATATTTT.

The sample holds one count of this clonotype. The chain couples TRBV5-6 to TRBJ1-1; D gene unclear. Germline V gives CDR1 SGHDT, CDR2 YYEEEE. The CDR3 length is 15 residues. V was shortened by 4 bases and J by 1 base, with 14 bases between the two germline ends. CDR3 sequence: CASSTRRGRNTEAFF. As DNA, the CDR3 is TGTGCCAGCAGCACGAGAAGAGGCAGGAACACTGAAGCTTTCTTT.

This clonotype was seen a few times. Mismatch with germline at one junction end may stem from a read error. This chain joins TRBV7-8 and TRBJ2-3, with TRBD2 matching 10 bases. The length of the CDR3 is 15 residues. Germline V CDR1 and CDR2: SGHVS, FQNEAQ. DNA of the CDR3: TGTGCCAGCCGCTTCGGACGTAGCGGGGGGGATACGCAGTATTTT. Translation gives CASRFGRSGGDTQYF.

V usage is TRBV10-3 and J usage is TRBJ2-3, with D perhaps TRBD1 (5 bases). The CDR3 loop spans 14 amino acids. The ends were cut back, 3 bases at V and 2 bases at J, with 9 bases in the middle. Per the germline V gene, CDR1 is ENHRY and CDR2 is SYGVKD. CDR3 residues: CAISERQFTDTQYF. CDR3 nucleotides: TGTGCCATCAGTGAAAGACAGTTCACAGATACGCAGTATTTT.

The table lists this clonotype with a few counts. The CDR3 DNA reads as TGTGCCAGCATCGACAGGACCCGCTACGAGCAGTACTTC. It codes for CASIDRTRYEQYF. The rearrangement joins TRBV7-8 to TRBJ2-7, with a weak D call TRBD1 (6 bases). Trimming took 7 bases from V and 3 from J, leaving 13 bases between them. CDR1 and CDR2 from the germline V gene are SGHVS and FQNEAQ. The CDR3 is 13 residues long. The full variable domain, rest sourced from reference TRBV7-8 and TRBJ2-7, is GAGVSQSPRYKVAKRGQDVALRCDPISGHVSLFWYQQALGQGPEFLTYFQNEAQLDKSGLPSDRFFAERPEGSVSTLKIQRTQQEDSAVYLCASIDRTRYEQYFGPGTRLTVT.

The V and J genes are TRBV20-1 and TRBJ1-1, with 8 bases lining up with TRBD1. Germline V gives CDR1 DFQATT, CDR2 SNEGSKA (reference sequence). CDR3 length equals 13 residues. After removal of 4 bases from V and 4 bases from J, the junction contained 5 bases not matched to a gene. This chain's CDR3 is CSATTGAPTEAFF. CDR3 DNA sequence: TGCAGTGCTACGACAGGGGCGCCCACTGAAGCTTTCTTT.

A single count supports this clonotype. The CDR3 nucleotides are TGTGCCAGTAGTATGACAGGTGGCTCGGATACGCAGTATTTT. As protein: CASSMTGGSDTQYF. The chain employs TRBV19 and TRBJ2-3; a weak D match, TRBD1 (6 bases). V lost 3 bases, J lost 6 bases, and 13 bases lay in between. The CDR3 is 14 residues long. The germline gives CDR1 LNHDA, CDR2 SQIVND (reference sequence).

V is TRBV7-9 and J is TRBJ2-7, with 8 bases aligning to TRBD2. CDR3 size: 14 residues. Unmatched junction bases numbered 8, after V lost 4 bases and J lost 6 bases. The germline CDR1 and CDR2 sequences are SEHNR and FQNEAQ (reference sequence). Here the CDR3 reads CASSWSGGGSEQYF. CDR3 nucleotides: TGTGCCAGCAGCTGGAGCGGGGGAGGGTCCGAGCAGTACTTC. The variable domain in full, with the rest retrieved from reference TRBV7-9 and TRBJ2-7, is DTGVSQNPRHKITKRGQNVTFRCDPISEHNRLYWYRQTLGQGPEFLTYFQNEAQLEKSRLLSDRFSAERPKGSFSTLEIQRTEQGDSAMYLCASSWSGGGSEQYFGPGTRLTVT.

This clonotype appeared many times. This rearrangement joins TRBV7-2 to TRBJ1-3; D is possibly TRBD1 (5 bases). V lost 0 bases, J lost 0 bases, and 6 bases lay in between. The CDR3 length is 15 residues. Germline CDR1 reads SGHTA; CDR2 reads FQGNSA. CDR3 coding DNA: TGTGCCAGCAGCTTAGCCGGGGGCTCTGGAAACACCATATATTTT. Translating it yields CASSLAGGSGNTIYF. The variable domain in full, completed from reference TRBV7-2 and TRBJ1-3, reads GAGVSQSPSNKVTEKGKDVELRCDPISGHTALYWYRQSLGQGLEFLIYFQGNSAPDKSGLPSDRFSAERTGGSVSTLTIQRTQQEDSAVYLCASSLAGGSGNTIYFGEGSWLTVV.